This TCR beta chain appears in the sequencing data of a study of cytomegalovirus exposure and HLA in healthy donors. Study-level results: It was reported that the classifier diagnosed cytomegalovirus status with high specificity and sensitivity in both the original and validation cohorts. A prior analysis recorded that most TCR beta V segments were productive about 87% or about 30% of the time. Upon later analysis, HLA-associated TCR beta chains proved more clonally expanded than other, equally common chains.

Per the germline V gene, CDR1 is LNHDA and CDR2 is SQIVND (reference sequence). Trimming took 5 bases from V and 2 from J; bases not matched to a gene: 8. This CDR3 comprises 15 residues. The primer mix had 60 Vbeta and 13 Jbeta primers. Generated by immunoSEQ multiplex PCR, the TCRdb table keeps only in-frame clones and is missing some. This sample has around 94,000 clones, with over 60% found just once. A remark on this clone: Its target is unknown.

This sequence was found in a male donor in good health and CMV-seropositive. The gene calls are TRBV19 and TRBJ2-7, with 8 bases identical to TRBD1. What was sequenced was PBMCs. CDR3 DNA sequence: TGTGCCAGTAGTCCCAGACAGGGGCGGCCCTACGAGCAGTACTTC. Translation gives CASSPRQGRPYEQYF. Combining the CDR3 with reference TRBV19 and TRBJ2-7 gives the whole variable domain DGGITQSPKYLFRKEGQNVTLSCEQNLNHDAMYWYRQDPGQGLRLIYYSQIVNDFQKGDIAEGYSVSREKKESFPLTVTSAQKNPTAFYLCASSPRQGRPYEQYFGPGTRLTVT.